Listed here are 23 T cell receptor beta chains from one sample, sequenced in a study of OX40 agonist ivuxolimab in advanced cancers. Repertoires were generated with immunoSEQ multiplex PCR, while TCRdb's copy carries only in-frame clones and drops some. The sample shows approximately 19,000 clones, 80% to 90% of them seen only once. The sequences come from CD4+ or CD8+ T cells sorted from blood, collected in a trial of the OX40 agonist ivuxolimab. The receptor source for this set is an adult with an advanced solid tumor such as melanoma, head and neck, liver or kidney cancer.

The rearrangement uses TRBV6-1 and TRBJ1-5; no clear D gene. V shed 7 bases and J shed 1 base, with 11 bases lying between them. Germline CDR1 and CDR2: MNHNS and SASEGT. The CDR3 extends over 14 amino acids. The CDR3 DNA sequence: TGTGCCAGCACCGCTGCGGGGAGCAATCAGCCCCAGCATTTT. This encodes CASTAAGSNQPQHF.

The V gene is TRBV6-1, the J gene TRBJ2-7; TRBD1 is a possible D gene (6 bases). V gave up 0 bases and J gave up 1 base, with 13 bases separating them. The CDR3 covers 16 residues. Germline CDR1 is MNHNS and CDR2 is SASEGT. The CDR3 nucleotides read TGTGCCAGCAGTGAAGCTGCGTTCCAGGGGTCCTACGAGCAGTACTTC. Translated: CASSEAAFQGSYEQYF.

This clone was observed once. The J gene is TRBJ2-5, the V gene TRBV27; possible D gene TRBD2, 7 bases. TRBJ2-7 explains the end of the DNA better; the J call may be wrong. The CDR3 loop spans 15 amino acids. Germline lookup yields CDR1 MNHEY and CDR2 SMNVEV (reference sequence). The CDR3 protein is CASSLRGGHSYEQYF. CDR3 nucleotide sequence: TGTGCCAGCAGCCTAAGGGGGGGCCACTCCTACGAGCAGTACTTC.

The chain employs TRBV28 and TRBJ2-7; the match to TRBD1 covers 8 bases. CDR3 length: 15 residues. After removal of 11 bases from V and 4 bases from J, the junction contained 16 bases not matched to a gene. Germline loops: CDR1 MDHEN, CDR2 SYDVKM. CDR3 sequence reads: CASRARGGQGYEQYF. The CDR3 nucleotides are TGTGCCTCCAGGGCTCGGGGCGGACAGGGTTACGAGCAGTACTTC.

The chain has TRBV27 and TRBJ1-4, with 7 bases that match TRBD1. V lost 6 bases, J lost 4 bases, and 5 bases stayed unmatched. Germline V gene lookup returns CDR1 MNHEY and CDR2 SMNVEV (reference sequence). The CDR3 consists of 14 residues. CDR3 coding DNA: TGTGCCAGCAGGGCGACAGGGATTAATGAAAAACTGTTTTTT. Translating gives CASRATGINEKLFF.

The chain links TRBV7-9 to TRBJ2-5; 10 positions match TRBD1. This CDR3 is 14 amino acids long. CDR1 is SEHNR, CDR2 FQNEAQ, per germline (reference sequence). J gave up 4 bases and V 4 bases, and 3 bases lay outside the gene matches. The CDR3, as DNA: TGTGCCAGCAGCTGGGACAGGGGAGGAGAGACCCAGTACTTC. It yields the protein CASSWDRGGETQYF.

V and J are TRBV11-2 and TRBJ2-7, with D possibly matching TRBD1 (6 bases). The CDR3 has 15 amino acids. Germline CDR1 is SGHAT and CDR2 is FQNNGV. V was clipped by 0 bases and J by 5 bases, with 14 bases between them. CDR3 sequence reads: CASSLELGNRDEQYF. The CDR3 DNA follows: TGTGCCAGCAGCTTAGAGTTGGGAAACAGGGACGAGCAGTACTTC.

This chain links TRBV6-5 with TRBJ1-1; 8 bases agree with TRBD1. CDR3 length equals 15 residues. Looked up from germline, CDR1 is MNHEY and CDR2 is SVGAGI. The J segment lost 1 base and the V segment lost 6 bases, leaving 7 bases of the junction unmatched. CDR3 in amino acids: CASSQTGVKNTEAFF. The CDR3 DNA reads TGTGCCAGCAGCCAGACAGGGGTGAAGAACACTGAAGCTTTCTTT.

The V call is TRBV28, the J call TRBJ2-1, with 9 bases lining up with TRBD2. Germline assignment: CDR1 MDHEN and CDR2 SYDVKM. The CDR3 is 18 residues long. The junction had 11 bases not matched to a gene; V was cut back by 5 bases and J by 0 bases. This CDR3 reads CASSTSEATSGSYNEQFF. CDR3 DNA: TGTGCCAGCAGTACGTCTGAGGCGACTAGCGGCTCCTACAATGAGCAGTTCTTC.

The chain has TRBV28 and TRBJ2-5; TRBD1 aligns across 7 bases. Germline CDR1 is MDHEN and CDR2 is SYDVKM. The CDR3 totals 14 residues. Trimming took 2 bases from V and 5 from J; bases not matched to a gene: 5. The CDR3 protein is CASSLHRGKETQYF. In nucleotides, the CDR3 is TGTGCCAGCAGTTTACACAGGGGTAAGGAGACCCAGTACTTC. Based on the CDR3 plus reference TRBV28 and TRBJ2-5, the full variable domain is DVKVTQSSRYLVKRTGEKVFLECVQDMDHENMFWYRQDPGLGLRLIYFSYDVKMKEKGDIPEGYSVSREKKERFSLILESASTNQTSMYLCASSLHRGKETQYFGPGTRLLVL.

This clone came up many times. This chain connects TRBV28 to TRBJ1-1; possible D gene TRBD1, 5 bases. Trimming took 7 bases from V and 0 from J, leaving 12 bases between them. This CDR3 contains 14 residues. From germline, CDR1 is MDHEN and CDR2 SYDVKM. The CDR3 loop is CASTNPDMNTEAFF. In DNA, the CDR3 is TGTGCCAGCACGAATCCGGACATGAACACTGAAGCTTTCTTT. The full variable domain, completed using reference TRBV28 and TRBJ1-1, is DVKVTQSSRYLVKRTGEKVFLECVQDMDHENMFWYRQDPGLGLRLIYFSYDVKMKEKGDIPEGYSVSREKKERFSLILESASTNQTSMYLCASTNPDMNTEAFFGQGTRLTVV.

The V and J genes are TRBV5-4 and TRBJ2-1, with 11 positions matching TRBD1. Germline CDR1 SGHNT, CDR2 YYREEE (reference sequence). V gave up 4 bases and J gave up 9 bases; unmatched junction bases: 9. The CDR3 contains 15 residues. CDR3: CASSTLRTGGGEQFF. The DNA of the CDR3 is TGTGCCAGCAGCACTTTGCGGACAGGGGGCGGTGAGCAGTTCTTC.

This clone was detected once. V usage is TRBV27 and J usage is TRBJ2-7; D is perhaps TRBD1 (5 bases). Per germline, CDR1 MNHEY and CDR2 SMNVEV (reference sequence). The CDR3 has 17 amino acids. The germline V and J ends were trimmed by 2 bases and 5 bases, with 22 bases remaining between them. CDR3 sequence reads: CASSLRTQGPLNDEQYF. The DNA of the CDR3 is TGTGCCAGCAGTTTAAGGACCCAGGGCCCCCTCAACGACGAGCAGTACTTC.

The CDR3 DNA sequence: TGCGCCACCCGAGGCCTTGCAACTAATGAAAAACTGTTTTTT. Protein: CATRGLATNEKLFF. The chain employs TRBV10-2 and TRBJ1-4; D uncertain. Between the trimmed V and J ends, which lost 10 bases and 0 bases, there was a span of 12 bases. The CDR3 runs 14 residues. CDR1 and CDR2 (germline): WSHSY, SAAADI.

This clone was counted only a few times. The CDR3 DNA reads TGTGCCAGCAGCGGGGGACAGGGGGCCGGAGAGACCCAGTACTTC. It is translated as CASSGGQGAGETQYF. This chain joins TRBV9 and TRBJ2-5, with TRBD1 matching over 12 bases. Germline V lookup: CDR1 SGDLS, CDR2 YYNGEE. CDR3 size: 15 residues. The ends lost 3 bases at V and 4 bases at J; junction bases unmatched: 4.

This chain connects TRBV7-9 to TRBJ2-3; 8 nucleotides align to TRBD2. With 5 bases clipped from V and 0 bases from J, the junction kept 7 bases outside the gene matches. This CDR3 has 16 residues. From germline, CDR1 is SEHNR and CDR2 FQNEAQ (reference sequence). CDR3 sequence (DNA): TGTGCCAGCAGCACGTGGACTAGCATTAGCACAGATACGCAGTATTTT. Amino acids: CASSTWTSISTDTQYF.

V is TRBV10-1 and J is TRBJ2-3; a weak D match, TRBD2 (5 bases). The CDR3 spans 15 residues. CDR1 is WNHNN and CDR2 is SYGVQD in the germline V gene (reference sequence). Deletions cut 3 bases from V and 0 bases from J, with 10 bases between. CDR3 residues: CASSDPLDSTDTQYF. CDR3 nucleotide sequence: TGCGCCAGCAGTGATCCACTAGACAGCACAGATACGCAGTATTTT.

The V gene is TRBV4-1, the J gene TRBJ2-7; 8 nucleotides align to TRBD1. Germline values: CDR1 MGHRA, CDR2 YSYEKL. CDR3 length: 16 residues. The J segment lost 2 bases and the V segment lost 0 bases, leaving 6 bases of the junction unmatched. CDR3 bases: TGCGCCAGCAGCCAAGAGGCAGCAGGGGGCACCTACGAGCAGTACTTC. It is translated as CASSQEAAGGTYEQYF.

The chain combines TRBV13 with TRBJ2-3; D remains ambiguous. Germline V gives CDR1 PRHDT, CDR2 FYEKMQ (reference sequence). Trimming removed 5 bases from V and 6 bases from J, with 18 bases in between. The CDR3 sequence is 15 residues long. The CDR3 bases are TGTGCCAGCAGCCAAGCTAATCCCACTTTGGATACGCAGTATTTT. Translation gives CASSQANPTLDTQYF.

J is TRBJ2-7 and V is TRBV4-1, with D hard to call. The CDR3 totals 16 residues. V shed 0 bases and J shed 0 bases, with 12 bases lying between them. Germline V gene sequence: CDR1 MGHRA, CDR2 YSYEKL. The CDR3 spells CASSQDWTSSSYEQYF. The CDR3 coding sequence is TGCGCCAGCAGCCAAGATTGGACGTCCAGCTCCTACGAGCAGTACTTC.

CDR3 DNA: TGTGCCAGCAGCTACACTACAGGGGCGGGGATCGGGGAGCTGTTTTTT. This gives the protein CASSYTTGAGIGELFF. V is TRBV11-1 and J is TRBJ2-2, with D perhaps TRBD1 (7 bases). The CDR3 contains 16 residues. Germline CDR1 SGHAT, CDR2 FQDESV (reference sequence). Trimming took 4 bases from V and 7 from J, leaving 19 bases between them.

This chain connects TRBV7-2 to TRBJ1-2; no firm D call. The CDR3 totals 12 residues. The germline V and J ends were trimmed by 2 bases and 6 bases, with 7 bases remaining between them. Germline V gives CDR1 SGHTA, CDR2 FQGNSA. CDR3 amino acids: CASSLFSDGYTF. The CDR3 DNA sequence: TGTGCCAGCAGCTTATTCAGTGATGGCTACACCTTC. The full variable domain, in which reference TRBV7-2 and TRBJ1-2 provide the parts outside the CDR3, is GAGVSQSPSNKVTEKGKDVELRCDPISGHTALYWYRQSLGQGLEFLIYFQGNSAPDKSGLPSDRFSAERTGGSVSTLTIQRTQQEDSAVYLCASSLFSDGYTFGSGTRLTVV.

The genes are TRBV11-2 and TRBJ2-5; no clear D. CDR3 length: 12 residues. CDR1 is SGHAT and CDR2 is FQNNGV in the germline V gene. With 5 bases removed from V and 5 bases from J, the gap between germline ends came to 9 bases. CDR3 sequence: CASSRWAETQYF. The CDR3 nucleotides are TGTGCCAGCAGCAGATGGGCCGAGACCCAGTACTTC. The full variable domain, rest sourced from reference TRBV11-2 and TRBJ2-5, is EAGVAQSPRYKIIEKRQSVAFWCNPISGHATLYWYQQILGQGPKLLIQFQNNGVVDDSQLPKDRFSAERLKGVDSTLKIQPAKLEDSAVYLCASSRWAETQYFGPGTRLLVL.